A selection of T cell receptor beta chains follows, all from one sample in a study of CD8 T cells in ankylosing spondylitis. MiXCR was run by TCRdb on the 5' RACE reads, yielding one entry per CDR3 protein. The data hold nearly 350,000 distinct CDR3 sequences, with roughly 14% observed a single time. Sequencing was done on a sample of blood, either unsorted or a sorted T cell fraction (not recorded which). The receptor set was obtained from a male donor with ankylosing spondylitis or in good health (not recorded which). Each CDR3 is given with its conserved first and last residue. Each record gives: V gene, clone size, D gene, J gene, CDR3 protein, CDR3 DNA. A D gene is named only where the DNA matches it firmly. Clone size is given for some rows only: seen once, a few or many times, or a class if the clone is expanded.

V: TRBV4-1
size: -
D: -
J: TRBJ2-7
CDR3: CASSQMQGEQYF
DNA: TGCGCCAGCAGCCAAATGCAGGGTGAGCAGTACTTC

V: TRBV25-1
size: -
D: -
J: TRBJ1-1
CDR3: CASSELAEAFF
DNA: TGTGCCAGCAGTGAATTGGCTGAAGCTTTCTTT

V: TRBV10-3
size: many
D: -
J: TRBJ2-7
CDR3: CAISEGSVQVGYEQYF
DNA: TGTGCCATCAGTGAGGGTTCGGTACAGGTCGGCTACGAGCAGTACTTC

V: TRBV6-5
size: few
D: TRBD1
J: TRBJ1-5
CDR3: CASSSAGTGSNQPQHF
DNA: TGTGCCAGCAGTTCCGCCGGGACAGGGTCCAATCAGCCCCAGCATTTT

V: TRBV12-3/TRBV12-4
size: many
D: TRBD1
J: TRBJ1-5
CDR3: CASSLGQLSNQPQHF
DNA: TGTGCCAGCAGCCTGGGACAGCTTAGCAATCAGCCCCAGCATTTT

V: TRBV12-3/TRBV12-4
size: -
D: -
J: TRBJ1-5
CDR3: CASSPGAGLNQPQHF
DNA: TGTGCCAGCAGCCCCGGGGCAGGGCTCAATCAGCCCCAGCATTTT

V: TRBV5-1
size: few
D: -
J: TRBJ1-5
CDR3: CASTPIHGGNQPQHF
DNA: TGCGCCAGCACCCCGATACACGGGGGGAATCAGCCCCAGCATTTT

V: TRBV10-3
size: few
D: -
J: TRBJ1-1
CDR3: CAISEFEGGVTEAFF
DNA: TGTGCCATCAGTGAGTTTGAAGGAGGGGTCACTGAAGCTTTCTTT

V: TRBV11-2
size: -
D: TRBD1
J: TRBJ1-4
CDR3: CASSADRGRREKLFF
DNA: TGTGCCAGCAGCGCTGACAGGGGGCGCCGGGAAAAACTGTTTTTT

V: TRBV20-1
size: -
D: -
J: TRBJ1-1
CDR3: CSASGQSEAFF
DNA: TGCAGTGCTAGTGGACAGTCTGAAGCTTTCTTT

V: TRBV19
size: -
D: TRBD1
J: TRBJ1-1
CDR3: CASRQGTPNTEAFF
DNA: TGTGCCAGCCGACAGGGGACGCCGAACACTGAAGCTTTCTTT

V: TRBV10-1
size: -
D: -
J: TRBJ2-3
CDR3: CASSASKDTQYF
DNA: TGCGCCAGCAGTGCATCCAAGGATACGCAGTATTTT

V: TRBV20-1
size: -
D: -
J: TRBJ2-3
CDR3: CSARLGSADTQYF
DNA: TGCAGTGCTAGACTTGGGAGTGCGGATACGCAGTATTTT

V: TRBV10-3
size: few
D: TRBD2
J: TRBJ2-1
CDR3: CANGGAMNEQFF
DNA: TGTGCCAACGGGGGGGCAATGAATGAGCAGTTCTTC

V: TRBV15
size: -
D: TRBD1
J: TRBJ1-3
CDR3: CATSRDRDSSGNTIYF
DNA: TGTGCCACCAGCAGAGACCGGGACAGCAGTGGAAACACCATATATTTT

V: TRBV4-2
size: -
D: TRBD2
J: TRBJ2-7
CDR3: CASSQDRRLAGAYEQYF
DNA: TGTGCCAGCAGCCAAGATCGCCGTCTAGCGGGGGCCTACGAGCAGTACTTC

V: TRBV29-1
size: many
D: -
J: TRBJ1-2
CDR3: CSVEDHGRVGGYTF
DNA: TGCAGCGTTGAAGATCACGGGAGGGTAGGAGGCTACACCTTC

V: TRBV6-5
size: few
D: TRBD1
J: TRBJ2-7
CDR3: CASSYSGTGDEQYF
DNA: TGTGCCAGCAGTTACTCCGGGACAGGGGACGAGCAGTACTTC

V: TRBV12-3/TRBV12-4
size: few
D: -
J: TRBJ2-3
CDR3: CASSPEAFEGDTQYF
DNA: TGTGCCAGCAGTCCCGAGGCGTTCGAGGGGGATACGCAGTATTTT

V: TRBV12-5
size: -
D: -
J: TRBJ2-7
CDR3: CASGLFSALEQYF
DNA: TGTGCTAGTGGTTTGTTTTCAGCCTTGGAGCAGTACTTC

V: TRBV15
size: few
D: -
J: TRBJ2-1
CDR3: CATSRDPRDYNEQFF
DNA: TGTGCCACCAGCAGAGATCCCAGGGACTACAATGAGCAGTTCTTC

V: TRBV9
size: -
D: TRBD2
J: TRBJ2-1
CDR3: CASSVETSGREGMFF
DNA: TGTGCCAGCAGCGTAGAGACTAGCGGGAGGGAAGGGATGTTCTTC

V: TRBV5-6
size: few
D: -
J: TRBJ1-1
CDR3: CASSLVGAGEAFF
DNA: TGTGCCAGCAGCTTGGTGGGGGCTGGTGAAGCTTTCTTT

V: TRBV7-9
size: -
D: -
J: TRBJ2-2
CDR3: CASSPVGTITGELFF
DNA: TGTGCCAGCAGTCCAGTGGGCACCATCACCGGGGAGCTGTTTTTT

V: TRBV5-1
size: once
D: -
J: TRBJ2-2
CDR3: CASSLGTPSTGELFF
DNA: TGCGCCAGCAGCTTGGGGACCCCGAGCACCGGGGAGCTGTTTTTT

V: TRBV3-1
size: many
D: -
J: TRBJ1-6
CDR3: CASSRENSPLHF
DNA: TGTGCCAGCAGCCGAGAGAATTCACCCCTCCACTTT

V: TRBV12-3/TRBV12-4
size: many
D: -
J: TRBJ1-1
CDR3: CASSTRRGSDEAFF
DNA: TGTGCCAGCAGTACCCGGAGAGGTTCGGATGAAGCTTTCTTT

V: TRBV12-3/TRBV12-4
size: many
D: -
J: TRBJ2-2
CDR3: CASSPTTGKELFF
DNA: TGTGCCAGCAGTCCAACAACAGGAAAGGAGCTGTTTTTT

V: TRBV4-1
size: few
D: TRBD2
J: TRBJ2-7
CDR3: CASSQDLLSGSYEQYF
DNA: TGCGCCAGCAGCCAAGATCTTCTTAGCGGGAGCTACGAGCAGTACTTC